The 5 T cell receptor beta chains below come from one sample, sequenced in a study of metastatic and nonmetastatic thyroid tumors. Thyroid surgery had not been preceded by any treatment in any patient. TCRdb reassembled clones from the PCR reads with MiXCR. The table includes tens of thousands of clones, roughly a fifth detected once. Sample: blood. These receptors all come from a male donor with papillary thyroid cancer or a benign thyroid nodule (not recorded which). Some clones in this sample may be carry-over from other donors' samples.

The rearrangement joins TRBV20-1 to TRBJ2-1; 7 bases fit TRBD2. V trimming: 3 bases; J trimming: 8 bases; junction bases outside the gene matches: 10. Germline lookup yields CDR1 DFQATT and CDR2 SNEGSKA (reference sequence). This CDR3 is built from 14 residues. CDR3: CSASLAGVPDEQFF. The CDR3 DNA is TGCAGTGCTAGTTTGGCGGGAGTACCAGATGAGCAGTTCTTC.

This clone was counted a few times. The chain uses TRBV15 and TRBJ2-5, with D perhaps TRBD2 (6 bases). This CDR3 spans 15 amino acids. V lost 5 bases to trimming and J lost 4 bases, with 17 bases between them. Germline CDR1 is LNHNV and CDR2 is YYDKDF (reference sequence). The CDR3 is CATSPRRREGETQYF. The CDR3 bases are TGTGCCACCAGCCCACGGAGGCGGGAAGGAGAGACCCAGTACTTC. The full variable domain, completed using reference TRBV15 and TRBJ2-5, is DAMVIQNPRYQVTQFGKPVTLSCSQTLNHNVMYWYQQKSSQAPKLLFHYYDKDFNNEADTPDNFQSRRPNTSFCFLDIRSPGLGDTAMYLCATSPRRREGETQYFGPGTRLLVL.

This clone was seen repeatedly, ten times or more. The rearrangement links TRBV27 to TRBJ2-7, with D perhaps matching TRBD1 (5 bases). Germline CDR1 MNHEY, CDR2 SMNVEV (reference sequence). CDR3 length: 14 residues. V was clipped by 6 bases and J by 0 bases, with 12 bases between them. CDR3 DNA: TGTGCCAGCAGCCCTTGGGGCAACTCCTACGAGCAGTACTTC. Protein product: CASSPWGNSYEQYF.

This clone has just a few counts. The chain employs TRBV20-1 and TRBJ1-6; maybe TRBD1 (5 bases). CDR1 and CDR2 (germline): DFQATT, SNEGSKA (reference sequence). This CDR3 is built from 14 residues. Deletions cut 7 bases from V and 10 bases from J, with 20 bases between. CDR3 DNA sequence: TGCAGTGTCAGAAGTGACAGTGATGGGTCACCCCTCCACTTT. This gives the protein CSVRSDSDGSPLHF.

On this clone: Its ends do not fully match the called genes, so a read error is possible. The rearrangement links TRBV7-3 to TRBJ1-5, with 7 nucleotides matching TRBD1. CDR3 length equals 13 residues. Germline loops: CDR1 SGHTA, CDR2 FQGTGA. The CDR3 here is CANSLGTDQPQHF. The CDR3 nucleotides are TGTGCCAACAGCCTTGGGACAGACCAGCCCCAGCATTTT. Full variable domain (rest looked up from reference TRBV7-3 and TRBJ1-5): GAGVSQTPSNKVTEKGKYVELRCDPISGHTALYWYRQSLGQGPEFLIYFQGTGAADDSGLPNDRFFAVRPEGSVSTLKIQRTERGDSAVYLCANSLGTDQPQHFGDGTRLSIL.